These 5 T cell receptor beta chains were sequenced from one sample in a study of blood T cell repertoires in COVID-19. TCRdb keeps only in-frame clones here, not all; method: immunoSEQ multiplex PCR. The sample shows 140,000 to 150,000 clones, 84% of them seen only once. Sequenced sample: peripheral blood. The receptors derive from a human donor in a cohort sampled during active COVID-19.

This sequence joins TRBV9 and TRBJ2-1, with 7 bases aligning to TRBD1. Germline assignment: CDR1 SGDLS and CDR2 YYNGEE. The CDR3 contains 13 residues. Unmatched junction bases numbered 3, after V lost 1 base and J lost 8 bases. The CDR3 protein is CASSVPGTDEQFF. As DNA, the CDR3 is TGTGCCAGCAGCGTACCCGGGACAGATGAGCAGTTCTTC.

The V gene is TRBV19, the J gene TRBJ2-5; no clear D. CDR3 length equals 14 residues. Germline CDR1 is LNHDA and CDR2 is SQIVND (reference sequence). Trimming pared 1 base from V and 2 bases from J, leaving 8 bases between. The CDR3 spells CASSIGPLQETQYF. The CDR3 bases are TGTGCCAGTAGTATAGGGCCCTTGCAAGAGACCCAGTACTTC. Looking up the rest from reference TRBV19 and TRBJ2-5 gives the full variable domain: DGGITQSPKYLFRKEGQNVTLSCEQNLNHDAMYWYRQDPGQGLRLIYYSQIVNDFQKGDIAEGYSVSREKKESFPLTVTSAQKNPTAFYLCASSIGPLQETQYFGPGTRLLVL.

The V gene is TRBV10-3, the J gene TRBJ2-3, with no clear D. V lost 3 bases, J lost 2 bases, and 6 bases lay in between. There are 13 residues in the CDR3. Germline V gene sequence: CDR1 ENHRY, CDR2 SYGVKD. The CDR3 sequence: CAISEGVTDTQYF. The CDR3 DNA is TGTGCCATCAGTGAAGGAGTCACAGATACGCAGTATTTT.

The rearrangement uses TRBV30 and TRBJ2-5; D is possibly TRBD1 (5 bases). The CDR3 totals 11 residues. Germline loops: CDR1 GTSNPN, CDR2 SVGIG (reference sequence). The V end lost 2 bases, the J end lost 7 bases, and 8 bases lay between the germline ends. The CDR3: CAWSQGWTQYF. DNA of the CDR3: TGTGCCTGGAGTCAGGGATGGACCCAGTACTTC.

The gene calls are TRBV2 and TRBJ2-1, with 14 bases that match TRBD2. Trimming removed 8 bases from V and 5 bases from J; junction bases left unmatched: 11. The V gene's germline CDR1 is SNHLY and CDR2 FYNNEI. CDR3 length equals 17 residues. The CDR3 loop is CASAGTSGRRENNEQFF. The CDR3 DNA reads TGTGCCAGCGCAGGGACTAGCGGGAGAAGAGAAAACAATGAGCAGTTCTTC.